This entry is about one T cell receptor (beta chain). Its antigen is still unknown. This sample was taken from a study of beta chain features in type 1 diabetes. Study results and caveats: Moderate yet significant TCRB CDR3 shortening was seen in Type 1 diabetes patients in all four CD4+ subsets.

CDR3 size: 13 residues. Germline V gene sequence: CDR1 LNHNV, CDR2 YYDKDF (reference sequence). V dropped 6 bases and J dropped 7; count of bases not matched to a gene: 8. Isolated RNA was reverse transcribed in full, so expressed TCRB transcripts were sequenced. Libraries were prepared by immunoSEQ multiplex PCR; TCRdb keeps only in-frame clonotypes and omits some of them. The sample shows 640,000 or so clones, more than 12% of them seen only once. The specimen was naive CD4+ T cells from blood. The clonotype comes from a man aged 18 to 35 with type 1 diabetes. This chain links TRBV15 with TRBJ1-1, with 7 nucleotides matching TRBD1. CDR3 bases: TGTGCCACCAGTACCGGGACAGCCCATGAAGCTTTCTTT. The encoded protein is CATSTGTAHEAFF.